The clone carrying this T cell receptor (beta chain) was seen just once. The data are from a study of regulatory T cells in long-lasting Graves disease. After removal of 5 bases from V and 2 bases from J, the junction contained 3 bases not matched to a gene. The CDR3 runs to 13 residues. Germline V lookup: CDR1 SGHAT, CDR2 FQNNGV. iRepertoire HTBI primers and Arm-PCR of CDR3 regions built TCR beta libraries. TCRdb redid the calling of the multiplex PCR reads with MiXCR, one entry per CDR3 protein. Of about 200,000 distinct CDR3 sequences listed, roughly 18% are singletons. Time point denoted: newly diagnosed GD, antithyroid drugs for less than 3 months. Isolated PBMC RNA provided the starting material for the TCR library. These records were also assigned to another study, of T cells in Graves' hyperthyroidism and ophthalmopathy.

The TCR was taken from a woman aged 25 to 39 with Graves disease. This chain joins TRBV11-2 and TRBJ2-7, with 7 nucleotides matching TRBD1. The material sequenced was peripheral blood mononuclear cells (PBMCs), taken at new diagnosis, from a patient treated with antithyroid drugs. The chain's CDR3 is CASSPGGTYEQYF. CDR3 coding DNA: TGTGCCAGCAGCCCAGGGGGAACCTACGAGCAGTACTTC.